This record looks at one T cell receptor beta chain sequence and its context. Only in-frame clones appear in the TCRdb table, and some are missing; sequencing was by immunoSEQ multiplex PCR. The top ten hold around 3% of the sample, which has roughly 32,000 clones, 89% seen once. The record originates from a study of chemoradiotherapy in HPV16-positive cancers. In the study overall: Functional T-cell assays on two HPV16-positive patients' cells defined candidate HPV-specific clones and common TCR motifs.

The germline gives CDR1 SGHRS, CDR2 YFSETQ. This CDR3 region has 14 residues. With 1 base clipped from V and 4 bases from J, the junction kept 2 bases outside the gene matches. This TCR derives from a human donor with HPV-associated anogenital cancer. The source material was blood, sampled from a patient who underwent chemoradiotherapy. V is TRBV5-1 and J is TRBJ1-5, with TRBD1 identical over 7 bases. CDR3 sequence: CASSLSGGNQPQHF. CDR3 bases: TGCGCCAGCAGCTTGTCAGGGGGGAATCAGCCCCAGCATTTT.